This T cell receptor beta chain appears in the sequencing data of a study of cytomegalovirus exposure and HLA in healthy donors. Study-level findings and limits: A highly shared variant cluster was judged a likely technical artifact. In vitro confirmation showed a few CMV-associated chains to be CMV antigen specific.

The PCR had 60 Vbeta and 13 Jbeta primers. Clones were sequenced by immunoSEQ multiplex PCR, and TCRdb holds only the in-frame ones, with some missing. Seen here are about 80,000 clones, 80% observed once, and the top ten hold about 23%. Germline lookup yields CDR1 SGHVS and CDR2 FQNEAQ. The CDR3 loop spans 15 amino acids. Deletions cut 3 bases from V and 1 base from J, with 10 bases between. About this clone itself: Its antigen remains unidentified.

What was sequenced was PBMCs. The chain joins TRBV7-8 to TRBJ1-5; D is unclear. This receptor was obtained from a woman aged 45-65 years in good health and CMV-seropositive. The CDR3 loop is CASSLGGLSNQPQHF. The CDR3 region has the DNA TGTGCCAGCAGCTTGGGCGGGCTCAGCAATCAGCCCCAGCATTTT.